What follows are 30 T cell receptor beta chains derived from one specimen sequenced in a study of identical twins. TCRdb re-called the 5' RACE reads through MiXCR, storing one row per CDR3 protein. This repertoire shows 420,000 or so distinct CDR3 sequences, around 18% found once; its top ten account for approximately 12%. Sequencing was carried out using naive T cells sorted from blood. The source of these receptors is a middle-aged man in good health.

This clonotype was counted at least ten times. The chain couples TRBV28 to TRBJ2-1, with 10 bases lining up with TRBD2. V gave up 2 bases and J gave up 0 bases; unmatched junction bases: 1. This CDR3 contains 16 residues. CDR1 is MDHEN and CDR2 is SYDVKM in the germline V gene. CDR3 loop: CASSLIAGGSYNEQFF. In nucleotides, the CDR3 is TGTGCCAGCAGTTTAATAGCGGGAGGCTCCTACAATGAGCAGTTCTTC.

The V gene is TRBV20-1, the J gene TRBJ1-5; possibly TRBD1 for D (5 bases). Per germline, CDR1 DFQATT and CDR2 SNEGSKA (reference sequence). Trimming took off 4 bases at V and 1 base at J, with 11 bases between the two ends. The CDR3 extends over 14 amino acids. The CDR3 DNA reads as TGCAGTGCTACTGCGACAGCAAGCAATCAGCCCCAGCATTTT. As protein: CSATATASNQPQHF.

The chain is built from TRBV9 and TRBJ2-5; 9 bases line up with TRBD1. Germline CDR1 and CDR2: SGDLS and YYNGEE. Unmatched junction bases numbered 5, after V lost 0 bases and J lost 8 bases. The CDR3 is 14 amino acids. Here the CDR3 DNA reads TGTGCCAGCAGCGTAGGTACAGGGGGCGATACCCAGTACTTC. Amino acid sequence: CASSVGTGGDTQYF. The full variable domain, in which reference TRBV9 and TRBJ2-5 provide the parts outside the CDR3, is DSGVTQTPKHLITATGQRVTLRCSPRSGDLSVYWYQQSLDQGLQFLIQYYNGEERAKGNILERFSAQQFPDLHSELNLSSLELGDSALYFCASSVGTGGDTQYFGPGTRLLVL.

The table lists this clonotype with many counts. The genes are TRBV20-1 and TRBJ2-5; no clear D gene. Trimming pared 0 bases from V and 5 bases from J, leaving 7 bases between. Germline CDR1 and CDR2: DFQATT and SNEGSKA (reference sequence). This CDR3 region has 12 residues. The chain's CDR3 is CSARDSLETQYF. CDR3 bases: TGCAGTGCTAGAGATAGCCTGGAGACCCAGTACTTC.

Only a few counts were recorded for this clonotype. The V and J genes are TRBV15 and TRBJ2-3; unclear D gene. The CDR3 runs 14 residues. Germline V lookup: CDR1 LNHNV, CDR2 YYDKDF (reference sequence). The V gene lost 1 base and the J gene lost 5 bases, with 10 bases spanning the gap. In nucleotides, the CDR3 is TGTGCCACCAGCAGAGCCGATAAAAAAGATACGCAGTATTTT. Translating it yields CATSRADKKDTQYF.

This clonotype was detected a few times. CDR3 sequence reads: CASSLWGTGTDTQYF. CDR3 sequence (DNA): TGTGCCAGCAGTTTATGGGGTACAGGCACAGATACGCAGTATTTT. The chain joins TRBV28 to TRBJ2-3; the D is unclear. V was pared by 0 bases and J by 1 base, with 8 bases between. CDR1 is MDHEN and CDR2 is SYDVKM in the germline V gene. The CDR3 runs to 15 residues.

This clonotype was seen a handful of times. This rearrangement joins TRBV5-1 to TRBJ2-5; D call uncertain. The germline gives CDR1 SGHRS, CDR2 YFSETQ. The CDR3 spans 14 residues. The ends were cut back, 1 base at V and 0 bases at J, with 7 bases in the middle. Here the CDR3 DNA reads TGCGCCAGCAGCTTGAATCAGTACCAAGAGACCCAGTACTTC. Its translation is CASSLNQYQETQYF.

This clonotype showed up just a few times. V gene TRBV20-1 combines with J gene TRBJ2-5, with D possibly being TRBD1 or TRBD2 (5 bases each). This CDR3 region has 13 residues. Germline V lookup: CDR1 DFQATT, CDR2 SNEGSKA (reference sequence). V was pared by 4 bases and J by 5 bases, with 14 bases between. The CDR3 region is CSATGPYVETQYF. CDR3 sequence (DNA): TGCAGTGCTACGGGACCTTACGTGGAGACCCAGTACTTC.

This clonotype has ten or more counts. The DNA for the CDR3 is TGCGCCAGCAGCTTGGGCGGCGTGGAAGAGACCCAGTACTTC. This gives the protein CASSLGGVEETQYF. This chain joins TRBV5-1 and TRBJ2-5; unclear D gene. This CDR3 has 14 residues. With 0 bases removed from V and 3 bases from J, the gap between germline ends came to 9 bases. Germline loops: CDR1 SGHRS, CDR2 YFSETQ.

This clonotype was detected ten times or more. V usage is TRBV4-2 and J usage is TRBJ1-5; D might be TRBD1 (6 bases). The CDR3 covers 18 residues. Germline CDR1 is LGHNA and CDR2 is YNFKEQ. Trimming removed 0 bases at V and 3 bases at J, with 18 bases between. DNA for the CDR3: TGTGCCAGCAGCCAAGATCTTTACCCGGGACAAATCAATCAGCCCCAGCATTTT. This sequence encodes CASSQDLYPGQINQPQHF.

At least ten counts were recorded for this clonotype. This rearrangement joins TRBV29-1 to TRBJ2-7; 9 nucleotides match TRBD1. Germline values: CDR1 SQVTM, CDR2 ANQGSEA. J gave up 7 bases and V 5 bases, and 9 bases lay outside the gene matches. The length of the CDR3 is 13 residues. This chain's CDR3 is CSVTGTGRKEQYF. As DNA, the CDR3 is TGCAGCGTTACCGGGACAGGGAGAAAAGAGCAGTACTTC.

The chain couples TRBV21-1 to TRBJ2-1. TRBV21-1 counts as a pseudogene. The CDR3 runs 13 residues. CDR3 sequence reads: CASRRGSYNEQFF. CDR3 nucleotides: TGTGCCAGCAGACGGGGATCCTACAATGAGCAGTTCTTC.

CDR3 in amino acids: CSALGHTYEQYF. CDR3 nucleotides: TGCAGTGCTCTAGGACATACTTACGAGCAGTACTTC. This chain joins TRBV20-1 and TRBJ2-7, with a weak D call TRBD1 (5 bases). Trimming stripped 5 bases from V and 4 bases from J, with 12 bases between. Germline CDR1 is DFQATT and CDR2 is SNEGSKA (reference sequence). This CDR3 contains 12 residues.

This clonotype was observed at least ten times. V and J are TRBV7-3 and TRBJ2-1; 9 bases are shared with TRBD2. After removal of 1 base from V and 7 bases from J, the junction contained 5 bases not matched to a gene. Germline loops: CDR1 SGHTA, CDR2 FQGTGA. The CDR3 loop spans 15 amino acids. CDR3 nucleotides: TGTGCCAGCAGCTTAAGCGGCGGGAGGGAGAATGAGCAGTTCTTC. As protein: CASSLSGGRENEQFF.

The chain employs TRBV9 and TRBJ2-1; 10 bases are a match to TRBD1. CDR1 SGDLS and CDR2 YYNGEE come from the germline V gene. The CDR3 covers 14 residues. Trimming took 4 bases from V and 8 from J; bases not matched to a gene: 6. The CDR3 sequence: CASSRTGTGDEQFF. CDR3 in DNA: TGTGCCAGCAGCCGCACCGGGACAGGGGATGAGCAGTTCTTC.

Only a few counts were recorded for this clonotype. V is TRBV4-1 and J is TRBJ2-7; a weak D match, TRBD1 (5 bases). Germline V gives CDR1 MGHRA, CDR2 YSYEKL. The CDR3 runs 16 residues. Trimming removed 4 bases from V and 3 bases from J, with 19 bases in between. The DNA for the CDR3 is TGCGCCAGCAGCCCTCTCGGCAGGGAAAGACACTACGAGCAGTACTTC. Its protein is CASSPLGRERHYEQYF.

The genes are TRBV11-2 and TRBJ2-7, with D tentatively TRBD1 (6 bases). The CDR3 runs to 13 residues. Germline V gene sequence: CDR1 SGHAT, CDR2 FQNNGV. The V end lost 5 bases, the J end lost 2 bases, and 10 bases lay between the germline ends. CDR3 in DNA: TGTGCCAGCAGCATGACAGGAGCCTACGAGCAGTACTTC. This encodes CASSMTGAYEQYF.

The gene calls are TRBV20-1 and TRBJ2-7, with 9 bases matching TRBD2. J gave up 6 bases and V 5 bases, and 8 bases lay outside the gene matches. This CDR3 is 13 amino acids long. Germline V CDR1 and CDR2: DFQATT, SNEGSKA (reference sequence). This CDR3 is CSARAGGLGEQYF. As DNA, the CDR3 is TGCAGTGCTCGGGCGGGAGGGTTGGGCGAGCAGTACTTC.

This chain connects TRBV7-2 to TRBJ2-2, with D perhaps matching TRBD1 (6 bases). In germline, CDR1 is SGHTA, CDR2 FQGNSA. The length of the CDR3 is 15 residues. Trimming left V 3 bases short and J 6 bases short, with 14 bases between. CDR3 residues: CASSLGHPRSGELFF. The DNA of the CDR3 is TGTGCCAGCAGCTTGGGACACCCCCGATCCGGGGAGCTGTTTTTT.

The V and J genes are TRBV7-2 and TRBJ1-1; D is possibly TRBD1 (5 bases). Germline V gene lookup returns CDR1 SGHTA and CDR2 FQGNSA. The ends were cut back, 1 base at V and 2 bases at J, with 14 bases in the middle. The CDR3 consists of 16 residues. The CDR3 DNA reads as TGTGCCAGCAGCTTAGAGTCGGCAGGGAGAAACACTGAAGCTTTCTTT. The encoded protein is CASSLESAGRNTEAFF.

This clonotype was picked up many times. The chain employs TRBV5-1 and TRBJ1-3; D may be TRBD1 (6 bases). Germline CDR1 reads SGHRS; CDR2 reads YFSETQ. The CDR3 contains 13 residues. Trimming removed 4 bases at V and 7 bases at J, with 12 bases between. Here the CDR3 reads CASSLTGPNTIYF. As DNA, the CDR3 is TGCGCCAGCAGCCTGACAGGTCCCAACACCATATATTTT.

This rearrangement joins TRBV7-9 to TRBJ1-2; D unresolved. The CDR3 totals 15 residues. CDR1 and CDR2 (germline): SEHNR, FQNEAQ (reference sequence). V dropped 3 bases and J dropped 8 bases, with 19 bases sitting between them. For the CDR3, the DNA is TGTGCCAGCAGCTTCACCGCAGGCCCCGCGGAGGGCTACACCTTC. Translating it yields CASSFTAGPAEGYTF.

This clonotype was counted only a few times. This chain uses TRBV28 with TRBJ2-5; D is unclear. Germline CDR1 and CDR2: MDHEN and SYDVKM. V lost 2 bases and J 7 bases, leaving 11 bases between the germline ends. The CDR3 spans 13 residues. The CDR3 here is CASSLIAPGTQYF. In nucleotides, the CDR3 is TGTGCCAGCAGTTTAATAGCCCCCGGGACCCAGTACTTC.

This clonotype has a count of ten or more. The chain has TRBV5-1 and TRBJ2-7; D might be TRBD2 (6 bases). The CDR3 runs to 14 residues. Germline CDR1 is SGHRS and CDR2 is YFSETQ. The V and J ends lost 2 bases and 5 bases respectively, with 14 bases between them. CDR3 residues: CASSFSGGGDEQYF. The CDR3 nucleotides are TGCGCCAGCAGCTTTTCCGGGGGTGGGGACGAGCAGTACTTC. Full variable domain (remainder filled in from reference TRBV5-1 and TRBJ2-7): KAGVTQTPRYLIKTRGQQVTLSCSPISGHRSVSWYQQTPGQGLQFLFEYFSETQRNKGNFPGRFSGRQFSNSRSEMNVSTLELGDSALYLCASSFSGGGDEQYFGPGTRLTVT.

Many counts were recorded for this clonotype. The V and J genes are TRBV27 and TRBJ2-4; possible D gene TRBD2, 7 bases. Per germline, CDR1 MNHEY and CDR2 SMNVEV (reference sequence). There are 15 residues in the CDR3. V lost 3 bases to trimming and J lost 4 bases, with 13 bases between them. In DNA form, the CDR3 reads TGTGCCAGCAGTTTTGGCGGGGGCGAAAAAAACATTCAGTACTTC. Amino acids: CASSFGGGEKNIQYF.

This clonotype appeared a few times. J is TRBJ1-6 and V is TRBV21-1; TRBD1, the D gene given by the table, was not confirmed from the DNA. TRBV21-1 is a documented pseudogene. CDR3 length equals 17 residues. CDR3 nucleotides: TGTGCCAGCAGCACAAACCCCGGGACAGGGTCCAATTCACCCCTCCACTTT. Translating it yields CASSTNPGTGSNSPLHF.

The V call is TRBV6-1, the J call TRBJ1-2; 9 bases map to TRBD1. With 6 bases clipped from V and 6 bases from J, the junction kept 8 bases outside the gene matches. CDR1 and CDR2 (germline): MNHNS, SASEGT. This CDR3 comprises 14 residues. The CDR3 region is CASRPTGTGHGYTF. In nucleotides, the CDR3 is TGTGCCAGCAGACCCACCGGGACAGGGCATGGCTACACCTTC.

This clonotype has more than one count but fewer than ten. This chain joins TRBV15 and TRBJ1-1; D call uncertain. CDR3 length: 15 amino acids. Germline V gene data show CDR1 as LNHNV and CDR2 as YYDKDF (reference sequence). With 1 base removed from V and 2 bases from J, the gap between germline ends came to 11 bases. CDR3 nucleotides: TGTGCCACCAGCAGAGCCCGTTACCAAAACACTGAAGCTTTCTTT. Protein sequence: CATSRARYQNTEAFF.

This clonotype came up many times. The chain has TRBV9 and TRBJ1-5; 7 bases match TRBD1. This CDR3 contains 14 residues. V shed 3 bases, J shed 3 bases, and the junction held 3 bases outside the gene matches. The germline gives CDR1 SGDLS, CDR2 YYNGEE. CDR3 protein: CASSAGTVNQPQHF. CDR3 DNA: TGTGCCAGCAGCGCGGGGACAGTCAATCAGCCCCAGCATTTT. Supplemented by reference TRBV9 and TRBJ1-5, the full variable domain reads DSGVTQTPKHLITATGQRVTLRCSPRSGDLSVYWYQQSLDQGLQFLIQYYNGEERAKGNILERFSAQQFPDLHSELNLSSLELGDSALYFCASSAGTVNQPQHFGDGTRLSIL.

This clonotype was found many times. The rearrangement links TRBV7-9 to TRBJ2-7; D is uncertain. The CDR3 has 13 residues. The germline CDR1 and CDR2 sequences are SEHNR and FQNEAQ (reference sequence). The V gene lost 4 bases and the J gene lost 5 bases, with 12 bases spanning the gap. The CDR3 nucleotides read TGTGCCAGCAGCTCCGCATCTCGGCACGAGCAGTACTTC. Residues: CASSSASRHEQYF.